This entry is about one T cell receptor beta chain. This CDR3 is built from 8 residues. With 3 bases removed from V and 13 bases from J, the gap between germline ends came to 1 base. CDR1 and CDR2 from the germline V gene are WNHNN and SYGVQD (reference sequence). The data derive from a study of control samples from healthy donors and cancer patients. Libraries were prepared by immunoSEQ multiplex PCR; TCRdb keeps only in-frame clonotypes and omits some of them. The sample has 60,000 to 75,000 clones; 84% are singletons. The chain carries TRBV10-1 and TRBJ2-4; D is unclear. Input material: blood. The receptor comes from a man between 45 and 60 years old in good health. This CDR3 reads CASSDQYF. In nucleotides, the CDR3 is TGCGCCAGCAGTGACCAGTACTTC.